Listed below are T cell receptor beta chains from one sample, sequenced in a study of cytomegalovirus exposure and HLA in healthy donors. Clones were sequenced by immunoSEQ multiplex PCR, and TCRdb holds only the in-frame ones, with some missing. The sample yields some 140,000 clones, more than 60% seen once. Sequencing was done on a sample of PBMCs. The receptor set was obtained from a woman aged 40 to 50 in good health and CMV-seronegative. Each CDR3 is given with its conserved first and last residue. Fields, in order: clone size, D gene, V gene, J gene, CDR3 DNA, CDR3 protein. D genes are given only for firm matches. The size field is filled for only some rows; it gives once, few, many or a size class.

NA	NA	TRBV28	TRBJ2-1	TGTGCCAGCAGTTTGGGGACTGTTATCTCCTACAATGAGCAGTTCTTC	CASSLGTVISYNEQFF
NA	TRBD2	TRBV28	TRBJ2-2	TGTGCCAGCAGCCAGAGCGGGAGGAACACCGGGGAGCTGTTTTTT	CASSQSGRNTGELFF
NA	NA	TRBV6-1	TRBJ2-2	TGTGCCAGCAGTGAGGTTCTGAGGTTTAGGTCGAACACCGGGGAGCTGTTTTTT	CASSEVLRFRSNTGELFF
once	NA	TRBV28	TRBJ1-2	TGTGCCAGCAGTTTAATCGACAGCTATGGCTACACCTTC	CASSLIDSYGYTF
NA	NA	TRBV7-9	TRBJ1-1	TGTGCCAGCAGCAAACAGGGAATGAACACTGAAGCTTTCTTT	CASSKQGMNTEAFF
NA	TRBD2	TRBV7-6	TRBJ2-2	TGTGCCAGCAGCCTTAGCGGGAGGGCCCTCGGGACCGGGGAGCTGTTTTTT	CASSLSGRALGTGELFF
NA	NA	TRBV28	TRBJ1-1	TGTGCCAGCAGTTCACCCGACAGGTCCACTGAAGCTTTCTTT	CASSSPDRSTEAFF
NA	TRBD2	TRBV4-2	TRBJ2-7	TGTGCCAGCAGCCCCTCAGGACTAGCGAATTCGGTCTACGAGCAGTACTTC	CASSPSGLANSVYEQYF
NA	NA	TRBV4-1	TRBJ1-4	TGCGCCAGCAGCCAAGAGAAGGACAGCCTAAATGAAAAACTGTTTTTT	CASSQEKDSLNEKLFF
NA	NA	TRBV18	TRBJ2-7	TGTGCCAGCTCACGGCACTACCAGGACAGTGAAGGGCAGTACTTC	CASSRHYQDSEGQYF
NA	NA	TRBV7-2	TRBJ1-1	TGTGCCAGCAGCCGAGACCAGGTGAGGAACACTGAAGCTTTCTTT	CASSRDQVRNTEAFF
NA	NA	TRBV5-4	TRBJ1-1	TGTGCCAGCAGCTTGGCCGAGATAAGTGAAGCTTTCTTT	CASSLAEISEAFF
few	NA	TRBV7-9	TRBJ2-2	TGTGCCAGCAGCTTTATCCGGGACATCGGCACCGGGGAGCTGTTTTTT	CASSFIRDIGTGELFF
NA	NA	TRBV5-1	TRBJ1-1	TGCGCCAGCAGCGCCGGACAGCCCTTGAACACTGAAGCTTTCTTT	CASSAGQPLNTEAFF
NA	NA	TRBV28	TRBJ1-2	TGTGCCAGCAGTCTCCTTACAGGGTACGGGGGCTACACCTTC	CASSLLTGYGGYTF
NA	TRBD2	TRBV7-2	TRBJ2-7	TGTGCCAGCAGCCCACTGCGGGGGGGCCTCGGCGAGCAGTACTTC	CASSPLRGGLGEQYF
NA	NA	TRBV29-1	TRBJ2-7	TGCAGCGTTGAGCGGGGTACCTACGAGCAGTACTTC	CSVERGTYEQYF
NA	TRBD1	TRBV6-1	TRBJ1-5	TGTGCCAGCACGGTCCAGGGGGGTCCCAATCAGCCCCAGCATTTT	CASTVQGGPNQPQHF
NA	NA	TRBV4-1	TRBJ2-1	TGCGCCAGCAGCCTCAGCGGCATACTCCACAATGAGCAGTTCTTC	CASSLSGILHNEQFF
NA	NA	TRBV11-2	TRBJ2-7	TGTGCCAGCAGCTTAGCCGGGGACTCCTACGAGCAGTACTTC	CASSLAGDSYEQYF
NA	NA	TRBV29-1	TRBJ1-1	TGCAGCGTTGTTGGGGCACGGAGTACTGAAGCTTTCTTT	CSVVGARSTEAFF
NA	NA	TRBV29-1	TRBJ1-2	TGCAGCGCCGGAAGGCAGGAGGCTGGCTACACCTTC	CSAGRQEAGYTF
NA	NA	TRBV27	TRBJ2-5	TGTGCCAGCAGTTTAGACGGGACTGGAGAGACCCAGTACTTC	CASSLDGTGETQYF
NA	TRBD1	TRBV6-5	TRBJ1-2	TGTGCCATACTATGGAACAGGGGGCAAGGCTACACCTTC	CAILWNRGQGYTF
NA	TRBD2	TRBV5-4	TRBJ2-3	TGTGCCAGCAGCCCCCCCGGGCGGGGGGGCACAGATACGCAGTATTTT	CASSPPGRGGTDTQYF
few	NA	TRBV29-1	TRBJ2-2	TGCAGCGTTGTACTGGAGACCGGGGAGCTGTTTTTT	CSVVLETGELFF
NA	NA	TRBV5-1	TRBJ2-4	TGCGCCAGCAGCCCCCCGGACACAGCCAAAAACATTCAGTACTTC	CASSPPDTAKNIQYF
once	TRBD1	TRBV2	TRBJ1-2	TGTGCCAGCAGAGATACAGGGGTAGGGGACTATGGCTACACCTTC	CASRDTGVGDYGYTF
NA	NA	TRBV2	TRBJ1-1	TGTGCCAGCCGGAGGCGGGGAATGAACACTGAAGCTTTCTTT	CASRRRGMNTEAFF
NA	TRBD2	TRBV11-2	TRBJ2-3	TGTGCCAGCAGCTTAGGGACTAGAGCCACAGATACGCAGTATTTT	CASSLGTRATDTQYF
NA	NA	TRBV30	TRBJ1-5	TGTGCCTGGAGCCTCACAGGGCCGGGTCAGCCCCAGCATTTT	CAWSLTGPGQPQHF
NA	NA	TRBV7-8	TRBJ1-2	TGTGCCAGCAGCTTTGGGGGGGTTACCTATGGCTACACCTTC	CASSFGGVTYGYTF
NA	TRBD1	TRBV19	TRBJ1-4	TGTGCCAGTCGCCAAAGGACAGGGATTAATGAAAAACTGTTTTTT	CASRQRTGINEKLFF
NA	NA	TRBV7-2	TRBJ1-5	TGTGCCAGCAGCTACCAGAGCAATCAGCCCCAGCATTTT	CASSYQSNQPQHF
NA	NA	TRBV11-2	TRBJ1-2	TGCGCCAGCAGCCCGGCATGGACACCCCGGGGCTACACCTTC	CASSPAWTPRGYTF
NA	TRBD1	TRBV6-1	TRBJ1-6	TGTGCCAGCAGTGAAGCTGGGGTGGGGACAGGGACAAATTCACCCCTCCACTTT	CASSEAGVGTGTNSPLHF
NA	TRBD2	TRBV5-8	TRBJ2-7	TGTGCCAGCAGCTGGGGGGGGATGGCCTACGAGCAGTACTTC	CASSWGGMAYEQYF
NA	TRBD1	TRBV27	TRBJ1-5	TGTGCCAGCAGTTCACAGGGGGTGGTACAGCCCCAGCATTTT	CASSSQGVVQPQHF
NA	NA	TRBV11-2	TRBJ1-1	TGTGCCAGCAGCTTAGGACAGAAGAACACTGAAGCTTTCTTT	CASSLGQKNTEAFF
NA	TRBD1	TRBV5-4	TRBJ1-2	TGTGCCAGCAGCCGGGACAGGGGGCGAGGACTTTTTGCTAACTATGGCTACACCTTC	CASSRDRGRGLFANYGYTF
few	NA	TRBV4-1	TRBJ1-4	TGCGCCAGCAGCCAAGGGAACAGGTTTAATGAAAAACTGTTTTTT	CASSQGNRFNEKLFF
NA	NA	TRBV6-6	TRBJ2-7	TGTGCCAGCAGTTACTCCACATACGAGCAGTACTTC	CASSYSTYEQYF
NA	TRBD2	TRBV4-2	TRBJ2-3	TGTGCCAGCAGCCAAGAGGGGCTAGCGGGAGGTACAGATACGCAGTATTTT	CASSQEGLAGGTDTQYF
NA	NA	TRBV5-1	TRBJ2-3	TGCGCCAGCAGCTTGGTGGGCGCCAGGCCAGATACGCAGTATTTT	CASSLVGARPDTQYF
once	TRBD1	TRBV19	TRBJ1-5	TGTGCCACCGCGACAGGGGCCAAAGGTCAGCCCCAGCATTTT	CATATGAKGQPQHF
few	TRBD1	TRBV10-1	TRBJ1-1	TGCGCCAGCAGTGAGTCAGGGACAGGGTATGCTTTCTTT	CASSESGTGYAFF